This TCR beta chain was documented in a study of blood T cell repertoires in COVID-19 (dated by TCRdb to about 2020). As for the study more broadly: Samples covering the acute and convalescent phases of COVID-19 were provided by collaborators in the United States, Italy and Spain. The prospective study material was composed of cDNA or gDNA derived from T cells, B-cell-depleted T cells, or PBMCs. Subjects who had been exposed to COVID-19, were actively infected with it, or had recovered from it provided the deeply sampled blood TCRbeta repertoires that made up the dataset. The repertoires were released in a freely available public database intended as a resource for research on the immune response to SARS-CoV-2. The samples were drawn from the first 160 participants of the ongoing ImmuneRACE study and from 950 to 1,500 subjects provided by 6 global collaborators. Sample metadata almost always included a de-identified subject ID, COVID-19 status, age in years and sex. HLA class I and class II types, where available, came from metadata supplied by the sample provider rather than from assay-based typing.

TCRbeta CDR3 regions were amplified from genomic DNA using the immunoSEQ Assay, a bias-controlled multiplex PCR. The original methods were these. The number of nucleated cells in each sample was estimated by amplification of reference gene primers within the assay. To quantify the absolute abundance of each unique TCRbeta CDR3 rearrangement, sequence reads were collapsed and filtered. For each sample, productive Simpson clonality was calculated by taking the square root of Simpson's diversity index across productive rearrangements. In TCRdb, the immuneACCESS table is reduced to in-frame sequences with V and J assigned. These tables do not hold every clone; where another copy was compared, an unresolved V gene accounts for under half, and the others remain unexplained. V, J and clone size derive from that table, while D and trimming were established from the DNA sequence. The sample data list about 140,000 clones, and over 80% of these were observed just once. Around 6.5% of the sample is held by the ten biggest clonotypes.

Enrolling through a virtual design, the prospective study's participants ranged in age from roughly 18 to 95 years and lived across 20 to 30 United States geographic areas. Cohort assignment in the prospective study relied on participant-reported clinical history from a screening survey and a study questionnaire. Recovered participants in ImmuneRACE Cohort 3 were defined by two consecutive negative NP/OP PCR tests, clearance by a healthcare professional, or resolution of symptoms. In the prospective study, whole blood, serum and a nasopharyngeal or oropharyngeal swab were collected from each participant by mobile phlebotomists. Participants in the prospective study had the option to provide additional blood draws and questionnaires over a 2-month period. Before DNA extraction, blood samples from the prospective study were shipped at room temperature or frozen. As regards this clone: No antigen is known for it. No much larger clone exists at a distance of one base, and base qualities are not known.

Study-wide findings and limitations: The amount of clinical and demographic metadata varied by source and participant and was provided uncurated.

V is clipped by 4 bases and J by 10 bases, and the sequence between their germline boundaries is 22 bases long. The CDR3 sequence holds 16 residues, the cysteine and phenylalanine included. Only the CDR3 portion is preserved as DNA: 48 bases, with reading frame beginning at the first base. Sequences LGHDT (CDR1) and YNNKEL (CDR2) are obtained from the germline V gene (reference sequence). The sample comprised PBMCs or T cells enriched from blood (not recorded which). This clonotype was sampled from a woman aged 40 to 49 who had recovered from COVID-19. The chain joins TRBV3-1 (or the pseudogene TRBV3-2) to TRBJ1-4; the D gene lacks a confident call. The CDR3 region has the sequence CASSLEPGFPRGKLFF. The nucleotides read TGTGCCAGCAGCCTTGAGCCGGGATTCCCTCGAGGAAAACTGTTTTTT.